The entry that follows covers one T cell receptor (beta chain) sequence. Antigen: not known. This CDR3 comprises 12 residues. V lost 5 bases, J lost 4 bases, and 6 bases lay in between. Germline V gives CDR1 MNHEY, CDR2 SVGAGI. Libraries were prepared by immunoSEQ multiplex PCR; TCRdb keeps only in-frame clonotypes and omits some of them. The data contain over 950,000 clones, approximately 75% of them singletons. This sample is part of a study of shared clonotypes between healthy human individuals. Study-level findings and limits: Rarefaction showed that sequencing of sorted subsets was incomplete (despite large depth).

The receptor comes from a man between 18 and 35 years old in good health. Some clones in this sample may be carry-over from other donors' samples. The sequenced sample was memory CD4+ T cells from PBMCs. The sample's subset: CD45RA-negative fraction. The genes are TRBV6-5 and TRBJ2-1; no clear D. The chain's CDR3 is CASSNLYNEQFF. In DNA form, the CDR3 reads TGTGCCAGCAGTAACCTGTACAATGAGCAGTTCTTC.